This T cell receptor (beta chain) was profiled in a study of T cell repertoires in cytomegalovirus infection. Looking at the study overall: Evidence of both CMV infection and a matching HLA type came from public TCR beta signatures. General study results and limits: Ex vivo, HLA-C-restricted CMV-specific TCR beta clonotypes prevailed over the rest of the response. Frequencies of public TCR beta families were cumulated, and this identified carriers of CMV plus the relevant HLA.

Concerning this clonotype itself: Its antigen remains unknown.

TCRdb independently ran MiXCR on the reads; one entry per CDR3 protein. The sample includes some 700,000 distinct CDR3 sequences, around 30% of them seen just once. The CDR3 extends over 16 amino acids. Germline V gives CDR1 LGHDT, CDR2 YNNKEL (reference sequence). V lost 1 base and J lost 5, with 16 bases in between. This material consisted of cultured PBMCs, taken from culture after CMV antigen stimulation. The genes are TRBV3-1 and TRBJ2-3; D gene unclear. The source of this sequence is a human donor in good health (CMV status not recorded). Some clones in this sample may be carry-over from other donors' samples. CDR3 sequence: CASSQALLTVLDTQYF. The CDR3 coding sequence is TGTGCCAGCAGCCAAGCACTACTTACTGTTTTAGATACGCAGTATTTT.